The 30 T cell receptor beta chains presented below share a single source sample, sequenced in a study of shared clonotypes between healthy human individuals. Sequencing was performed with immunoSEQ multiplex PCR; in TCRdb, only in-frame clones are kept and a portion is missing. The sample lists under 2.5 million clones, roughly 92% occurring once. The sequenced sample was naive CD4+ T cells from PBMCs. Stated subset: CD45RA+ positively selected. The receptors stem from a young man in good health. Some clones in this sample may be carry-over from other donors' samples.

The rearrangement links TRBV6-5 to TRBJ2-1; maybe TRBD2 (5 bases). The ends were cut back, 0 bases at V and 4 bases at J, with 10 bases in the middle. The CDR3 length is 15 residues. Germline values: CDR1 MNHEY, CDR2 SVGAGI. The chain's CDR3 is CASSYSAGKYNEQFF. Written as DNA, the CDR3 is TGTGCCAGCAGTTACTCGGCCGGGAAGTACAATGAGCAGTTCTTC.

The V call is TRBV27, the J call TRBJ2-6; D may be TRBD2 (7 bases). This CDR3 is built from 14 residues. Germline assignment: CDR1 MNHEY and CDR2 SMNVEV (reference sequence). The germline V and J ends were trimmed by 7 bases and 2 bases, with 9 bases remaining between them. The chain's CDR3 is CASTGGAGANVLTF. The CDR3 DNA is TGTGCCAGCACGGGGGGCGCTGGGGCCAACGTCCTGACTTTC.

The CDR3 is CASSLVLAGVSGTDTQYF. CDR3 nucleotide sequence: TGCGCCAGCAGCTTGGTACTAGCGGGAGTTTCGGGCACAGATACGCAGTATTTT. V gene TRBV5-1 combines with J gene TRBJ2-3; 11 positions match TRBD2. V was clipped by 0 bases and J by 1 base; unmatched bases: 7. There are 18 residues in the CDR3. CDR1 is SGHRS and CDR2 is YFSETQ in the germline V gene. Looking up the rest from reference TRBV5-1 and TRBJ2-3 gives the full variable domain: KAGVTQTPRYLIKTRGQQVTLSCSPISGHRSVSWYQQTPGQGLQFLFEYFSETQRNKGNFPGRFSGRQFSNSRSEMNVSTLELGDSALYLCASSLVLAGVSGTDTQYFGPGTRLTVL.

This rearrangement joins TRBV2 to TRBJ1-1; D is perhaps TRBD1 (5 bases). CDR3 length: 17 residues. V was clipped by 6 bases and J by 1 base, with 21 bases between them. Germline V lookup: CDR1 SNHLY, CDR2 FYNNEI. In DNA, the CDR3 is TGTGCCAGCAGAATAGATCTAATGAGTAGGGGGAACACTGAAGCTTTCTTT. Translating it yields CASRIDLMSRGNTEAFF.

This clone has just one count. The DNA for the CDR3 is TGTGCCAGCACCCTAGGTGGGACAGGGGGCCAAGAGACCCAGTACTTC. Amino acids: CASTLGGTGGQETQYF. The chain has TRBV28 and TRBJ2-5; TRBD1 matches at 11 bases. The CDR3 is 16 residues long. Germline CDR1 and CDR2: MDHEN and SYDVKM. Trimming at V came to 7 bases and at J to 1 base, leaving 8 bases not matched to a gene. Full variable domain (rest looked up from reference TRBV28 and TRBJ2-5): DVKVTQSSRYLVKRTGEKVFLECVQDMDHENMFWYRQDPGLGLRLIYFSYDVKMKEKGDIPEGYSVSREKKERFSLILESASTNQTSMYLCASTLGGTGGQETQYFGPGTRLLVL.

This clone was picked up one time. Other nucleotide sequences from this sample produce the same CDR3. V gene TRBV2 combines with J gene TRBJ2-7; possibly TRBD2 for D (5 bases). In germline, CDR1 is SNHLY, CDR2 FYNNEI. Trimming cost V 4 bases and J 4 bases, with 11 bases left between them. The length of the CDR3 is 13 residues. This CDR3 reads CASSVERSYEQYF. CDR3 DNA sequence: TGTGCCAGCAGTGTAGAGCGGTCTTACGAGCAGTACTTC.

The gene calls are TRBV28 and TRBJ2-7, with 14 bases matching TRBD2. J gave up 5 bases and V 6 bases, and 9 bases lay outside the gene matches. Germline CDR1 reads MDHEN; CDR2 reads SYDVKM. This CDR3 contains 16 residues. CDR3 coding DNA: TGTGCCAGCAGCCTAGGGACTAGCGGGAGATTCCACGAGCAGTACTTC. Amino acids: CASSLGTSGRFHEQYF.

The rearrangement joins TRBV28 to TRBJ1-5; tentatively, D is TRBD1 (5 bases). The CDR3 covers 12 residues. V was cut by 7 bases and J by 7 bases, with 11 bases left in between. Germline values: CDR1 MDHEN, CDR2 SYDVKM. The CDR3 DNA reads as TGTGCCAGCAAGACCGGGGGACAGCCCCAGCATTTT. This codes for CASKTGGQPQHF.

The V call is TRBV4-3, the J call TRBJ2-2; maybe TRBD2 (7 bases). Trimming took off 1 base at V and 0 bases at J, with 15 bases between the two ends. Germline loops: CDR1 LGHNA, CDR2 YSLEER. The CDR3 is made up of 18 amino acids. In DNA, the CDR3 is TGCGCCAGCAGCCAAGGAGGCGGGGGCTTCGCGAACACCGGGGAGCTGTTTTTT. It is translated as CASSQGGGGFANTGELFF.

This chain links TRBV6-1 with TRBJ2-7; tentative D call: TRBD2 (6 bases). Trimming took 6 bases from V and 8 from J, leaving 20 bases between them. Germline lookup yields CDR1 MNHNS and CDR2 SASEGT. There are 14 residues in the CDR3. For the CDR3, the DNA is TGTGCCAGCAGGGTCCCCCCGGGACTGGAAAAGCAGTACTTC. It specifies CASRVPPGLEKQYF.

This clone has just one count. The same CDR3 is also encoded by other DNA sequences in this sample. The chain uses TRBV27 and TRBJ2-3; the D gene is possibly TRBD2 (6 bases). The CDR3 is made up of 15 amino acids. The V and J ends lost 3 bases and 3 bases respectively, with 13 bases between them. Germline V gene sequence: CDR1 MNHEY, CDR2 SMNVEV (reference sequence). The CDR3 sequence: CASSLRGGGTDTQYF. CDR3 DNA sequence: TGTGCCAGCAGTTTGAGGGGAGGAGGGACAGATACGCAGTATTTT.

The chain carries TRBV2 and TRBJ2-5, with 8 positions matching TRBD2. The CDR3 length is 18 residues. Germline V CDR1 and CDR2: SNHLY, FYNNEI. V dropped 5 bases and J dropped 5; count of bases not matched to a gene: 19. The CDR3 nucleotides read TGTGCCAGCAGTCTAGAGAGCGGGAGATGGGGCGCCAGGGAGACCCAGTACTTC. Its protein product is CASSLESGRWGARETQYF.

The chain carries TRBV28 and TRBJ1-1; D possibly corresponds to TRBD1 (5 bases). The CDR3 runs to 15 residues. Germline V gives CDR1 MDHEN, CDR2 SYDVKM. V was pared by 8 bases and J by 6 bases, with 22 bases between. CDR3 sequence: CASSSSGGGMAEAFF. The CDR3 bases are TGTGCCAGCTCTTCATCCGGGGGTGGCATGGCTGAAGCTTTCTTT.

This chain links TRBV6-5 with TRBJ2-5, with D uncertain. The germline gives CDR1 MNHEY, CDR2 SVGAGI. V was shortened by 3 bases and J by 5 bases, with 4 bases between the two germline ends. The CDR3 length is 11 residues. The CDR3 DNA reads as TGTGCCAGCAGTTATTTTGAGACCCAGTACTTC. It specifies CASSYFETQYF.

Notes on this clone: Other DNA sequences within the sample encode an identical CDR3. The rearrangement links TRBV6-5 to TRBJ2-2; 8 bases match TRBD2. The CDR3 has 15 residues. V shed 6 bases and J 0 bases; nucleotides not matched to a gene: 3. In germline, CDR1 is MNHEY, CDR2 SVGAGI. The CDR3 loop is CASSYSGTNTGELFF. The DNA of the CDR3 is TGTGCCAGCAGCTATAGCGGGACGAACACCGGGGAGCTGTTTTTT.

The genes are TRBV2 and TRBJ1-2, with 11 nucleotides matching TRBD1. Trimming at V came to 8 bases and at J to 7 bases, leaving 6 bases not matched to a gene. Germline loops: CDR1 SNHLY, CDR2 FYNNEI. The CDR3 loop spans 13 amino acids. In DNA, the CDR3 is TGTGCCAGCCAGATCGGACAGGGGGCTGGCTACACCTTC. Amino acid sequence: CASQIGQGAGYTF. Full variable domain (missing parts from reference TRBV2 and TRBJ1-2): EPEVTQTPSHQVTQMGQEVILRCVPISNHLYFYWYRQILGQKVEFLVSFYNNEISEKSEIFDDQFSVERPDGSNFTLKIRSTKLEDSAMYFCASQIGQGAGYTFGSGTRLTVV.

V usage is TRBV11-1 and J usage is TRBJ2-2; 7 nucleotides agree with TRBD2. In germline, CDR1 is SGHAT, CDR2 FQDESV (reference sequence). The CDR3 totals 15 residues. The ends lost 6 bases at V and 3 bases at J; junction bases unmatched: 7. The CDR3 DNA reads as TGTGCCAGCAGACGGCCTAGCGGCGACACCGGGGAGCTGTTTTTT. Amino acid sequence: CASRRPSGDTGELFF.

Notes on this clone: The sample holds other DNA sequences that translate to the same CDR3. The chain uses TRBV7-9 and TRBJ2-5; possibly TRBD2 for D (5 bases). Judging by the DNA end, TRBJ2-7 fits better; the J call may be wrong. This CDR3 contains 12 residues. Looked up from germline, CDR1 is SEHNR and CDR2 is FQNEAQ (reference sequence). CDR3 in DNA: TGTGCCAGCAGCCCACGGACTTACGAGCAGTACTTC. It specifies CASSPRTYEQYF.

The genes are TRBV2 and TRBJ1-5; D perhaps matches TRBD1 (5 bases). Germline CDR1 reads SNHLY; CDR2 reads FYNNEI. Trimming left V 6 bases short and J 3 bases short, with 12 bases between. The CDR3 is 14 residues long. CDR3 loop: CASSVEGDNQPQHF. The CDR3 region has the DNA TGTGCCAGCAGCGTAGAAGGGGACAATCAGCCCCAGCATTTT.

The chain carries TRBV30 and TRBJ1-5, with 7 bases fitting TRBD1. The CDR3 spans 13 residues. V was clipped by 2 bases and J by 4 bases; unmatched bases: 2. Germline loops: CDR1 GTSNPN, CDR2 SVGIG (reference sequence). The CDR3 DNA is TGTGCCTGGAGTAGACAGGGAAATCAGCCCCAGCATTTT. Protein: CAWSRQGNQPQHF.

The rearrangement links TRBV7-9 to TRBJ2-1; maybe TRBD1 (6 bases). This CDR3 spans 15 amino acids. Trimming removed 5 bases at V and 7 bases at J, with 18 bases between. CDR1 and CDR2 (germline): SEHNR, FQNEAQ (reference sequence). CDR3: CASSLPGGARNEQFF. CDR3 nucleotide sequence: TGTGCCAGCAGCCTCCCTGGGGGCGCGCGGAATGAGCAGTTCTTC.

This chain connects TRBV6-6 to TRBJ1-2, with D uncertain. The CDR3 length is 12 residues. V was cut by 5 bases and J by 7 bases, with 11 bases left in between. Germline values: CDR1 MNHNY, CDR2 SVGAGI (reference sequence). The CDR3 is CASSPPAGGYTF. The CDR3, as DNA: TGTGCCAGCAGTCCCCCGGCAGGTGGCTACACCTTC.

This chain uses TRBV4-1 with TRBJ2-3; D is ambiguous. V was shortened by 2 bases and J by 3 bases, with 9 bases between the two germline ends. Germline CDR1 reads MGHRA; CDR2 reads YSYEKL. The CDR3 covers 14 residues. The CDR3 nucleotides read TGCGCCAGCAGCCAAAGGGCACAAACAGATACGCAGTATTTT. Translation: CASSQRAQTDTQYF.

This chain connects TRBV7-9 to TRBJ1-3, with unresolved D. This CDR3 region has 14 residues. With 1 base removed from V and 4 bases from J, the gap between germline ends came to 8 bases. CDR1 and CDR2 from the germline V gene are SEHNR and FQNEAQ (reference sequence). The CDR3 DNA sequence: TGTGCCAGCAGCTTAGAACAGATAGGAAACACCATATATTTT. Protein sequence: CASSLEQIGNTIYF.

The chain recombines TRBV7-2 with TRBJ1-2; TRBD1 is a possible D gene (6 bases). This CDR3 is 14 amino acids long. Germline CDR1 and CDR2: SGHTA and FQGNSA. The V gene lost 5 bases and the J gene lost 4 bases, with 14 bases spanning the gap. The CDR3 reads CASSGRDTGYGYTF. DNA for the CDR3: TGTGCCAGCAGCGGACGGGACACCGGCTATGGCTACACCTTC.

The chain couples TRBV27 to TRBJ2-2, with D possibly being TRBD2 (6 bases). V lost 5 bases and J lost 0, with 16 bases in between. The CDR3 is made up of 17 amino acids. Germline CDR1 reads MNHEY; CDR2 reads SMNVEV (reference sequence). CDR3 in amino acids: CASSPTWAGTNTGELFF. In DNA, the CDR3 is TGTGCCAGCAGTCCGACCTGGGCGGGGACGAACACCGGGGAGCTGTTTTTT.

The rearrangement joins TRBV7-4 to TRBJ1-2; maybe TRBD1 (6 bases). Germline CDR1 and CDR2: SGHVT and SQSDAQ. Trimming pared 4 bases from V and 4 bases from J, leaving 16 bases between. The CDR3 has 15 residues. CDR3 protein: CASSSNPGAVYGYTF. The CDR3 nucleotides are TGTGCCAGCAGCTCCAACCCAGGGGCGGTCTATGGCTACACCTTC.

V gene TRBV2 combines with J gene TRBJ2-6; 9 bases are shared with TRBD1. CDR3 size: 18 residues. V lost 7 bases to trimming and J lost 0 bases; unmatched junction nucleotides: 10. Germline values: CDR1 SNHLY, CDR2 FYNNEI. The chain's CDR3 is CASMVGGQGPSGANVLTF. DNA for the CDR3: TGTGCCAGCATGGTAGGGGGACAGGGACCCTCTGGGGCCAACGTCCTGACTTTC.

This rearrangement joins TRBV5-8 to TRBJ2-7; D remains ambiguous. V lost 1 base to trimming and J lost 2 bases, with 10 bases between them. This CDR3 has 14 amino acids. Germline assignment: CDR1 SGHTS and CDR2 YDEGEE. The CDR3 region is CASSLRATTYEQYF. The CDR3 nucleotides read TGTGCCAGCAGCTTGCGCGCCACCACCTACGAGCAGTACTTC.

The rearrangement links TRBV11-2 to TRBJ2-7; 10 bases agree with TRBD1. Losses at the gene ends were 5 bases for V and 2 bases for J; bases not matched to a gene: 3. From germline, CDR1 is SGHAT and CDR2 FQNNGV. There are 14 residues in the CDR3. The CDR3 DNA reads TGTGCCAGCAGCCCCGGGACAGGGGCCTACGAGCAGTACTTC. Protein product: CASSPGTGAYEQYF.